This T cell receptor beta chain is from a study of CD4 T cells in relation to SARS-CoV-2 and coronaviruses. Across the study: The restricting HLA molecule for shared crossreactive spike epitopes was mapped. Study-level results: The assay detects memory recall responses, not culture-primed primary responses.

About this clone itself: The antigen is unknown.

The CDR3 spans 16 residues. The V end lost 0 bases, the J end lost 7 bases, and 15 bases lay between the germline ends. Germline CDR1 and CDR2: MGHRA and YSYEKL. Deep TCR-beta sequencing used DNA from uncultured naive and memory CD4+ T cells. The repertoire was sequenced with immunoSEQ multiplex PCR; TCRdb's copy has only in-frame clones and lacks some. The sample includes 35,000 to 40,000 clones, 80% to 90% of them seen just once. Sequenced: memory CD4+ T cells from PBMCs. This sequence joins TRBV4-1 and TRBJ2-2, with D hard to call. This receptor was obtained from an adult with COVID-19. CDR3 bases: TGCGCCAGCAGCCAAGACTTCACCCAACTTGGCGGGGAGCTGTTTTTT. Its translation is CASSQDFTQLGGELFF.